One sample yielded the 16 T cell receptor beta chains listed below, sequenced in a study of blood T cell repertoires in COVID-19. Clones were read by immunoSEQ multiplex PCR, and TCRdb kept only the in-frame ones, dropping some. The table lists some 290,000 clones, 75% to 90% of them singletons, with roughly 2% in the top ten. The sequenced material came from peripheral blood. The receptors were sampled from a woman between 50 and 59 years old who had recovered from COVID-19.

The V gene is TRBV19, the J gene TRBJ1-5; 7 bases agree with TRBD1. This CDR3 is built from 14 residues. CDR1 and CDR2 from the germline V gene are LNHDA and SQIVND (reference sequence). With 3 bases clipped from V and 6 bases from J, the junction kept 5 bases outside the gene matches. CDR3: CASSIMYRGQPQHF. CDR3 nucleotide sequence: TGTGCCAGTAGTATTATGTACAGGGGTCAGCCCCAGCATTTT.

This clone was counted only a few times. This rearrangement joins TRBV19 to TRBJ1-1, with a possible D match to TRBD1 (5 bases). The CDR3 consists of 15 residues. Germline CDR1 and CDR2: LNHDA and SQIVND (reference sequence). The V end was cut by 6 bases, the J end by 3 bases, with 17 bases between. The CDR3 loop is CASRGGGAGDTEAFF. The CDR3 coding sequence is TGTGCCAGTAGAGGCGGTGGGGCGGGGGACACTGAAGCTTTCTTT.

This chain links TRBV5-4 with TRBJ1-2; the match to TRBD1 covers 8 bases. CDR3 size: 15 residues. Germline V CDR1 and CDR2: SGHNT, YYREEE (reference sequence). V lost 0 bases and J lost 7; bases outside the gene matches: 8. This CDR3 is CASSLEPGGAGGYTF. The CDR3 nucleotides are TGTGCCAGCAGCTTGGAGCCAGGGGGCGCTGGTGGCTACACCTTC. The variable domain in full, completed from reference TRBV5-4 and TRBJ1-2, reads ETGVTQSPTHLIKTRGQQVTLRCSSQSGHNTVSWYQQALGQGPQFIFQYYREEENGRGNFPPRFSGLQFPNYSSELNVNALELDDSALYLCASSLEPGGAGGYTFGSGTRLTVV.

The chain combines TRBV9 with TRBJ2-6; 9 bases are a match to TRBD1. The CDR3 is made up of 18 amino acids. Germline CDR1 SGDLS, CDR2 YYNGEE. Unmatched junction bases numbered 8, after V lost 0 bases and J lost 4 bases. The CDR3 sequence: CASSVDRGRSTGANVLTF. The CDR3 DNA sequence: TGTGCCAGCAGCGTAGACAGGGGGCGGTCTACGGGGGCCAACGTCCTGACTTTC.

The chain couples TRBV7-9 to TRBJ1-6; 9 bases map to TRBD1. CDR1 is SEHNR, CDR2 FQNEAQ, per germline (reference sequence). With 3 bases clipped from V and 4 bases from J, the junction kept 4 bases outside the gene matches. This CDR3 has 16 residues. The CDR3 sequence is CASSLGGQGYNSPLHF. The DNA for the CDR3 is TGTGCCAGCAGCTTGGGGGGACAGGGATATAATTCACCCCTCCACTTT.

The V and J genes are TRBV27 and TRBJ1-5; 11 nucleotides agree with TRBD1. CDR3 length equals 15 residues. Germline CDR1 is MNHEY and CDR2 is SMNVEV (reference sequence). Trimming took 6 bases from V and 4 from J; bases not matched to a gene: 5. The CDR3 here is CASRAGTGGNQPQHF. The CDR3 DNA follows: TGTGCCAGCAGAGCCGGGACAGGGGGTAATCAGCCCCAGCATTTT.

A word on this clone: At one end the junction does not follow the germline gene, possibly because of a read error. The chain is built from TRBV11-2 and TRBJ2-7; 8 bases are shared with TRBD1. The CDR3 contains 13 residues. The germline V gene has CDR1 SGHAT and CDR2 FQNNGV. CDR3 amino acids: CASSLWGRDRSFF. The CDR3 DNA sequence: TGTGCCAGCAGCCTGTGGGGGCGGGACAGGTCCTTCTTC.

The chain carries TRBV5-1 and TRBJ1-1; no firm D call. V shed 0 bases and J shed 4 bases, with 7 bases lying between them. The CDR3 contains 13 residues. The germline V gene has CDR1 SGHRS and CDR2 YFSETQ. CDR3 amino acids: CASSLAVRTEAFF. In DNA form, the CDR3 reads TGCGCCAGCAGCTTGGCGGTTCGCACTGAAGCTTTCTTT.

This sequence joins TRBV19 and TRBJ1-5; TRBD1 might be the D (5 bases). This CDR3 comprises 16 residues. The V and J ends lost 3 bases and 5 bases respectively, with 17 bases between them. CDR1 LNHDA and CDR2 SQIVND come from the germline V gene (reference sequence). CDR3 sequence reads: CASSIEGSRGDQPQHF. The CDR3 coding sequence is TGTGCCAGTAGTATCGAGGGCTCTCGGGGGGATCAGCCCCAGCATTTT.

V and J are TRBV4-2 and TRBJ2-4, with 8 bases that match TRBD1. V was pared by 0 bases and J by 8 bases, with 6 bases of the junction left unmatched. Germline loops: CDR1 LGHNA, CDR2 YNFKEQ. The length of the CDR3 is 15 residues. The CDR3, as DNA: TGTGCCAGCAGCCAAGATGCGACAGGGGCTGACATTCAGTACTTC. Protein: CASSQDATGADIQYF.

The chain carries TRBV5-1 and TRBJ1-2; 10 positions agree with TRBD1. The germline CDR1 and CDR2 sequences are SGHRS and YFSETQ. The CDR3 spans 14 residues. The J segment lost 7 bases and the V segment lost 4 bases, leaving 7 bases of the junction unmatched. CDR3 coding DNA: TGCGCCAGCAGCCCGTCCGGGACAGGGGTTGGCTACACCTTC. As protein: CASSPSGTGVGYTF.

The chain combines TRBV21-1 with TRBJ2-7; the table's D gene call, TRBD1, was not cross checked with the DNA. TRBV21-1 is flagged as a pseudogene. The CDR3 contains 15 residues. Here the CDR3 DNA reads TGTGCCAGCAGCAAAGCGCAGGGCAGGGGAGAGGAGCAGTACTTC. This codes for CASSKAQGRGEEQYF.

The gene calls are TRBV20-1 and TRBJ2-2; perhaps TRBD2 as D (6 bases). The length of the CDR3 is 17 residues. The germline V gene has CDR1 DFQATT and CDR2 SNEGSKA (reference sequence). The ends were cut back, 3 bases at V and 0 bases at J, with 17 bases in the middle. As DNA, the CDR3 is TGCAGTGCTAGTTCGGGTCTGGGACTTCCGAACACCGGGGAGCTGTTTTTT. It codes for CSASSGLGLPNTGELFF.

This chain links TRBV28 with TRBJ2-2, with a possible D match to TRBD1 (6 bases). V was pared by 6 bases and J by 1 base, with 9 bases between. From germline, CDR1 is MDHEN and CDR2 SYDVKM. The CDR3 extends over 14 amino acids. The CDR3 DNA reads TGTGCCAGCAGCACAGGGCAGAACACCGGGGAGCTGTTTTTT. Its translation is CASSTGQNTGELFF.

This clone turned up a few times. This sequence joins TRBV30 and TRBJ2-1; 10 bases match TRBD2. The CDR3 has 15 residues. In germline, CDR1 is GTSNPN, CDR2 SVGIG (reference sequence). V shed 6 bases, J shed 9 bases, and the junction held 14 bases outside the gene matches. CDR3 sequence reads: CACTRTSGLLFEQFF. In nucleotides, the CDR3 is TGTGCCTGTACCAGGACTAGCGGTCTCTTGTTTGAGCAGTTCTTC.

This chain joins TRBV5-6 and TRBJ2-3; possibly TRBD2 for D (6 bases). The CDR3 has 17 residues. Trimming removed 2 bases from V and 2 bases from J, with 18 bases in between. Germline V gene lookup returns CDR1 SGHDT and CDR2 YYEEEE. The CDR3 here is CASSFGSGLTYTDTQYF. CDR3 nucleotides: TGTGCCAGCAGCTTCGGTAGCGGCCTGACCTACACAGATACGCAGTATTTT.